These 25 T cell receptor beta chains were sequenced from one sample in a study of blood T cell repertoires in COVID-19. The repertoire was sequenced with immunoSEQ multiplex PCR; TCRdb's copy has only in-frame clones and lacks some. The table records a few hundred thousand clones, 85% to 90% of them present only once. Sequencing was done on a sample of peripheral blood. These receptors were taken from a woman aged 40 to 50 with acute or convalescent COVID-19.

The rearrangement joins TRBV2 to TRBJ1-5; D not resolved. The CDR3 covers 14 residues. The V gene lost 7 bases and the J gene lost 6 bases, with 16 bases spanning the gap. Germline V gene lookup returns CDR1 SNHLY and CDR2 FYNNEI. The DNA for the CDR3 is TGTGCCAGCAAAGAGTTGGGGAGGAGTCAGCCCCAGCATTTT. Translating it yields CASKELGRSQPQHF.

This chain links TRBV4-2 with TRBJ1-4, with 12 nucleotides matching TRBD1. Unmatched junction bases numbered 11, after V lost 1 base and J lost 8 bases. Germline V gene data show CDR1 as LGHNA and CDR2 as YNFKEQ. This CDR3 is built from 18 residues. The DNA of the CDR3 is TGTGCCAGCAGCCAAGCCCCGGGACAGGGGGCCCTGGGCGAAAAACTGTTTTTT. Amino acids: CASSQAPGQGALGEKLFF.

V gene TRBV5-6 combines with J gene TRBJ1-1; the D is unclear. V gave up 2 bases and J gave up 3 bases, with 5 bases separating them. Germline V gives CDR1 SGHDT, CDR2 YYEEEE. The CDR3 sequence is 12 residues long. Here the CDR3 reads CASSFLHTEAFF. The CDR3 region has the DNA TGTGCCAGCAGCTTTCTACACACTGAAGCTTTCTTT.

This clone has only one observation. The chain couples TRBV6-5 to TRBJ1-6; D possibly corresponds to TRBD1 (5 bases). V was cut by 10 bases and J by 9 bases, with 16 bases left in between. The CDR3 is 13 amino acids. Germline lookup yields CDR1 MNHEY and CDR2 SVGAGI. The CDR3 region has the DNA TGTGCCATCCTTTCGGGGGAGGGTTCACCCCTCCACTTT. This codes for CAILSGEGSPLHF.

CDR3 coding DNA: TGTGCCAGCAGCGTCGATCAGGGGAAAGGAAACACCATATATTTT. This codes for CASSVDQGKGNTIYF. The rearrangement uses TRBV9 and TRBJ1-3, with D possibly matching TRBD1 (6 bases). Germline values: CDR1 SGDLS, CDR2 YYNGEE. The CDR3 has 15 amino acids. V lost 2 bases, J lost 4 bases, and 13 bases lay in between.

This clone was observed a single time. This chain joins TRBV3-1 (or the pseudogene TRBV3-2) and TRBJ1-1; D is perhaps TRBD1 (5 bases). Trimming shortened V by 10 bases and J by 1 base, and 13 bases separated the two germline ends. Germline V CDR1 and CDR2: LGHDT, YNNKEL (reference sequence). The CDR3 contains 13 residues. CDR3 nucleotide sequence: TGTGCCACCACTGACCAGGGGAACACTGAAGCTTTCTTT. Amino acid sequence: CATTDQGNTEAFF.

V is TRBV18 and J is TRBJ1-6; 7 bases fit TRBD1. Germline CDR1 KGHSH, CDR2 LQKENI. The CDR3 has 15 residues. The trim removed 6 bases at V and 4 bases at J, leaving 6 bases unmatched. CDR3: CASSPRDSYNSPLHF. CDR3 in DNA: TGTGCCAGCTCCCCCAGGGACAGTTATAATTCACCCCTCCACTTT.

This chain connects TRBV30 to TRBJ2-3; maybe TRBD2 (6 bases). The CDR3 loop spans 13 amino acids. V was clipped by 3 bases and J by 3 bases, with 10 bases between them. CDR1 and CDR2 (germline): GTSNPN, SVGIG (reference sequence). The CDR3 DNA is TGTGCCTGGAGGAAACGGGGGACAGATACGCAGTATTTT. It codes for CAWRKRGTDTQYF.

This clone showed up just a few times. The rearrangement joins TRBV4-1 to TRBJ1-5, with D tentatively TRBD1 (6 bases). The CDR3 runs to 16 residues. The V end was cut by 3 bases, the J end by 4 bases, with 16 bases between. In germline, CDR1 is MGHRA, CDR2 YSYEKL. The CDR3 bases are TGCGCCAGCAGCCAGCCTGCCCGGGACAAAAATCAGCCCCAGCATTTT. Protein: CASSQPARDKNQPQHF.

Here the CDR3 reads CASRSSTDTQYF. DNA for the CDR3: TGTGCCAGCAGATCCTCCACAGATACGCAGTATTTT. V gene TRBV7-9 combines with J gene TRBJ2-3; D is uncertain. The CDR3 runs to 12 residues. V lost 6 bases to trimming and J lost 2 bases, with 6 bases between them. Germline CDR1 and CDR2: SEHNR and FQNEAQ (reference sequence).

The genes are TRBV9 and TRBJ1-1; no clear D gene. Germline assignment: CDR1 SGDLS and CDR2 YYNGEE. The CDR3 runs 14 residues. The V gene lost 0 bases and the J gene lost 1 base, with 7 bases spanning the gap. This CDR3 is CASSVEEGNTEAFF. The CDR3 bases are TGTGCCAGCAGCGTAGAAGAGGGGAACACTGAAGCTTTCTTT.

The rearrangement joins TRBV12-5 to TRBJ1-1; 8 bases line up with TRBD1. The CDR3 sequence is 13 residues long. CDR1 LGHNT and CDR2 FRNRAP come from the germline V gene. V lost 5 bases to trimming and J lost 1 base; unmatched junction nucleotides: 0. The CDR3 loop is CASGGQGNTEAFF. CDR3 sequence (DNA): TGTGCTAGTGGTGGACAGGGGAACACTGAAGCTTTCTTT.

This rearrangement joins TRBV6-4 to TRBJ1-5; weak D call: TRBD1 (6 bases). CDR1 is MRHNA, CDR2 SNTAGT, per germline. Trimming removed 6 bases from V and 5 bases from J, with 11 bases in between. This CDR3 is built from 13 residues. Here the CDR3 DNA reads TGTGCCAGCAGCCGGGACACCTATCAGCCCCAGCATTTT. It encodes CASSRDTYQPQHF.

V usage is TRBV6-5 and J usage is TRBJ1-5; D unclear. Germline CDR1 and CDR2: MNHEY and SVGAGI. The CDR3 consists of 13 residues. V shed 6 bases and J shed 3 bases, with 9 bases lying between them. The chain's CDR3 is CASRDGLNQPQHF. The DNA of the CDR3 is TGTGCCAGCAGGGACGGACTCAATCAGCCCCAGCATTTT.

The chain joins TRBV5-1 to TRBJ2-1, with 8 bases that match TRBD2. CDR1 and CDR2 (germline): SGHRS, YFSETQ. The CDR3 extends over 15 amino acids. Trimming took 4 bases from V and 10 from J; bases not matched to a gene: 13. This CDR3 reads CASSIGGALLVEQFF. As DNA, the CDR3 is TGCGCCAGCAGCATCGGGGGGGCCTTACTCGTAGAGCAGTTCTTC.

The rearrangement links TRBV7-2 to TRBJ1-5; 7 bases match TRBD1. The CDR3 is 15 residues long. CDR1 is SGHTA, CDR2 FQGNSA, per germline. Trimming at V came to 1 base and at J to 7 bases, leaving 7 bases not matched to a gene. The CDR3 is CASSLDRGPGQPQHF. In nucleotides, the CDR3 is TGTGCCAGCAGCTTAGACAGGGGCCCGGGGCAGCCCCAGCATTTT.

V is TRBV10-1 and J is TRBJ2-1, with TRBD1 matching over 10 bases. The CDR3 contains 15 residues. Germline values: CDR1 WNHNN, CDR2 SYGVQD (reference sequence). Trimming took 3 bases from V and 7 from J; bases not matched to a gene: 6. The CDR3 loop is CASSEGTGVWNEQFF. In DNA, the CDR3 is TGCGCCAGCAGTGAAGGGACAGGGGTCTGGAATGAGCAGTTCTTC.

For the CDR3, the DNA is TGTGCCAGCAGCTTTGGGACAGGGGTTAACTATGGCTACACCTTC. Its protein product is CASSFGTGVNYGYTF. The chain joins TRBV5-6 to TRBJ1-2, with TRBD1 identical over 10 bases. CDR1 and CDR2 from the germline V gene are SGHDT and YYEEEE. This CDR3 region has 15 residues. V lost 2 bases and J lost 1; bases outside the gene matches: 2.

Here the CDR3 reads CASSLDRMGGYTF. CDR3 bases: TGTGCCAGCAGCTTGGACAGAATGGGTGGCTACACCTTC. The J gene is TRBJ1-2, the V gene TRBV5-4; no reliable D call. CDR3 length: 13 residues. V lost 0 bases, J lost 7 bases, and 10 bases lay in between. Germline V gene lookup returns CDR1 SGHNT and CDR2 YYREEE (reference sequence). The whole variable domain, remainder taken from reference TRBV5-4 and TRBJ1-2, is ETGVTQSPTHLIKTRGQQVTLRCSSQSGHNTVSWYQQALGQGPQFIFQYYREEENGRGNFPPRFSGLQFPNYSSELNVNALELDDSALYLCASSLDRMGGYTFGSGTRLTVV.

V is TRBV5-1 and J is TRBJ2-1; the match to TRBD2 covers 11 bases. Trimming removed 2 bases from V and 7 bases from J; junction bases left unmatched: 5. The CDR3 sequence is 15 residues long. Germline loops: CDR1 SGHRS, CDR2 YFSETQ. The CDR3 reads CASSLRTSGSNEQFF. In DNA form, the CDR3 reads TGCGCCAGCAGCTTAAGGACTAGCGGGTCGAATGAGCAGTTCTTC.

The chain employs TRBV10-3 and TRBJ1-2, with 7 bases fitting TRBD1. V lost 3 bases to trimming and J lost 5 bases; unmatched junction nucleotides: 9. This CDR3 region has 15 residues. Per the germline V gene, CDR1 is ENHRY and CDR2 is SYGVKD. CDR3 nucleotides: TGTGCCATCAGTGATTCGAGACAGGGACTGTATGGCTACACCTTC. This gives the protein CAISDSRQGLYGYTF.

The chain employs TRBV2 and TRBJ2-3; tentatively, D is TRBD2 (6 bases). Trimming removed 5 bases from V and 4 bases from J, with 13 bases in between. This CDR3 contains 14 residues. Germline V lookup: CDR1 SNHLY, CDR2 FYNNEI. The CDR3 loop is CASSSGRNPDTQYF. The CDR3 DNA follows: TGTGCCAGCAGTTCGGGGAGGAACCCAGATACGCAGTATTTT.

This sequence joins TRBV4-1 and TRBJ1-1, with D perhaps TRBD1 (6 bases). CDR3 length: 16 amino acids. Germline V lookup: CDR1 MGHRA, CDR2 YSYEKL. V lost 2 bases to trimming and J lost 0 bases, with 13 bases between them. The CDR3 sequence is CASSQRQALLNTEAFF. CDR3 DNA: TGCGCCAGCAGCCAAAGACAGGCCCTCCTGAACACTGAAGCTTTCTTT.

The chain uses TRBV2 and TRBJ2-5, with D tentatively TRBD1 (6 bases). The V and J ends lost 6 bases and 3 bases respectively, with 11 bases between them. CDR1 is SNHLY and CDR2 is FYNNEI in the germline V gene. This CDR3 is built from 13 residues. CDR3 nucleotide sequence: TGTGCCAGCAGGCCGACAGGAGAAGAGACCCAGTACTTC. This sequence encodes CASRPTGEETQYF.

The chain combines TRBV5-1 with TRBJ1-6; 7 nucleotides align to TRBD1. The CDR3 is made up of 18 amino acids. The V and J ends lost 5 bases and 3 bases, in that order; junction bases with no gene match: 14. Germline assignment: CDR1 SGHRS and CDR2 YFSETQ. In DNA, the CDR3 is TGCGCCAGCAGACCGACAGGGATTTTGGCTGGCTATAATTCACCCCTCCACTTT. It encodes CASRPTGILAGYNSPLHF. The full variable domain, with the rest looked up from reference TRBV5-1 and TRBJ1-6, is KAGVTQTPRYLIKTRGQQVTLSCSPISGHRSVSWYQQTPGQGLQFLFEYFSETQRNKGNFPGRFSGRQFSNSRSEMNVSTLELGDSALYLCASRPTGILAGYNSPLHFGNGTRLTVT.